The 21 T cell receptor beta chains below come from one sample, sequenced in a study of cytomegalovirus exposure and HLA in healthy donors. The method was immunoSEQ multiplex PCR; TCRdb's version includes in-frame clones alone and lacks a portion of them. The table shows 70,000 to 75,000 clones, with 85% to 95% occurring only once. The sample was PBMCs. These TCRs come from a woman younger than 30 in good health and CMV-seronegative.

The chain carries TRBV6-6 and TRBJ2-3; TRBD2 matches at 12 bases. Losses at the gene ends were 5 bases for V and 7 bases for J; bases not matched to a gene: 4. In germline, CDR1 is MNHNY, CDR2 SVGAGI (reference sequence). The CDR3 runs 14 residues. The CDR3 DNA follows: TGTGCCAGCAGTCCCCTAGCGGGGGGGCATACGCAGTATTTT. Amino acids: CASSPLAGGHTQYF.

The CDR3 spells CARSRGLAGSKNEQFF. The CDR3 DNA reads as TGTGCCAGAAGCAGGGGACTAGCGGGGAGTAAGAATGAGCAGTTCTTC. The gene calls are TRBV5-3 and TRBJ2-1, with 13 bases identical to TRBD2. TRBV5-3 is noted as an ORF with a role that remains uncertain. This CDR3 has 16 residues. Losses at the gene ends were 4 bases for V and 7 bases for J; bases not matched to a gene: 8.

The V call is TRBV4-2, the J call TRBJ2-7, with a weak D call TRBD2 (6 bases). The length of the CDR3 is 15 residues. The V gene's germline CDR1 is LGHNA and CDR2 YNFKEQ. The V and J ends lost 2 bases and 4 bases respectively, with 15 bases between them. CDR3 in amino acids: CASSQSSGISYEQYF. The CDR3, as DNA: TGTGCCAGCAGCCAAAGTAGCGGTATTTCGTACGAGCAGTACTTC.

J is TRBJ1-1 and V is TRBV21-1; the table's D call of TRBD1 was not tested on the DNA. TRBV21-1 is termed a pseudogene. The CDR3 spans 14 residues. Here the CDR3 reads CASSKGQGGTEAFF. CDR3 sequence (DNA): TGTGCCAGCAGCAAAGGGCAGGGGGGCACTGAAGCTTTCTTT.

The chain uses TRBV7-9 and TRBJ1-1, with a possible D match to TRBD1 (5 bases). The CDR3 is 12 residues long. V lost 4 bases and J 5 bases, leaving 8 bases between the germline ends. CDR1 is SEHNR and CDR2 is FQNEAQ in the germline V gene (reference sequence). CDR3 nucleotide sequence: TGTGCCAGCAGCTATGGGGGGACTGAAGCTTTCTTT. Protein sequence: CASSYGGTEAFF. Based on the CDR3 plus reference TRBV7-9 and TRBJ1-1, the full variable domain is DTGVSQNPRHKITKRGQNVTFRCDPISEHNRLYWYRQTLGQGPEFLTYFQNEAQLEKSRLLSDRFSAERPKGSFSTLEIQRTEQGDSAMYLCASSYGGTEAFFGQGTRLTVV.

This clone was recorded a few times. The chain recombines TRBV18 with TRBJ2-3; 9 bases are a match to TRBD2. J was trimmed by 2 bases and V by 3 bases; bases with no gene match: 6. Germline values: CDR1 KGHSH, CDR2 LQKENI. The CDR3 covers 16 residues. In nucleotides, the CDR3 is TGTGCCAGCTCACCTTTAGCGGGAGTCGCCACAGATACGCAGTATTTT. Its protein is CASSPLAGVATDTQYF.

The chain employs TRBV5-6 and TRBJ2-7, with 8 bases matching TRBD1. Trimming removed 1 base from V and 6 bases from J; junction bases left unmatched: 6. The germline V gene encodes CDR1 SGHDT and CDR2 YYEEEE. The CDR3 is 14 residues long. CDR3: CASSLLQGEGEQYF. The DNA of the CDR3 is TGTGCCAGCAGCTTGCTACAGGGGGAAGGCGAGCAGTACTTC.

CDR3 nucleotides: TGCGCCAGCAGCACCGGGACTAGCACAGATACGCAGTATTTT. Translated: CASSTGTSTDTQYF. The chain recombines TRBV10-1 with TRBJ2-3; D may be TRBD2 (6 bases). This CDR3 is 14 amino acids long. Trimming shortened V by 6 bases and J by 0 bases, and 10 bases separated the two germline ends. The germline V gene encodes CDR1 WNHNN and CDR2 SYGVQD (reference sequence).

The chain is built from TRBV28 and TRBJ2-6, with TRBD1 matching 7 bases. CDR1 and CDR2 (germline): MDHEN, SYDVKM. The CDR3 consists of 17 residues. Trimming at V came to 4 bases and at J to 0 bases, leaving 6 bases not matched to a gene. DNA of the CDR3: TGTGCCAGCAGTTACGGGACAGTGGGCTCTGGGGCCAACGTCCTGACTTTC. Its protein is CASSYGTVGSGANVLTF.

As concerns this clone: The junction shows a germline mismatch at one end, possibly a read error. This sample includes further DNA sequences coding for the same CDR3. J is TRBJ2-3 and V is TRBV2; 8 nucleotides align to TRBD2. Germline V CDR1 and CDR2: SNHLY, FYNNEI. This CDR3 region has 16 residues. CDR3 nucleotide sequence: TGTGCCAGCAGTGAAGCGTCGGGAGGGTTTACAGATACGCAATATTTT. This gives the protein CASSEASGGFTDTQYF. Drawing the rest from reference TRBV2 and TRBJ2-3, the complete variable domain is EPEVTQTPSHQVTQMGQEVILRCVPISNHLYFYWYRQILGQKVEFLVSFYNNEISEKSEIFDDQFSVERPDGSNFTLKIRSTKLEDSAMYFCASSEASGGFTDTQYFGPGTRLTVL.

The chain has TRBV6-5 and TRBJ1-5; 8 positions match TRBD1. Germline CDR1 reads MNHEY; CDR2 reads SVGAGI. The CDR3 extends over 14 amino acids. V lost 5 bases, J lost 7 bases, and 7 bases stayed unmatched. The CDR3: CASSKQGARQPQHF. In nucleotides, the CDR3 is TGTGCCAGCAGTAAGCAGGGGGCAAGACAGCCCCAGCATTTT.

The chain is built from TRBV10-1 and TRBJ2-1, with D perhaps TRBD2 (7 bases). Germline V gene lookup returns CDR1 WNHNN and CDR2 SYGVQD (reference sequence). The V end lost 3 bases, the J end lost 9 bases, and 9 bases lay between the germline ends. CDR3 length: 12 residues. The CDR3 DNA reads TGCGCCAGCAGTGACGGGGGGCTTGAGCAGTTCTTC. It yields the protein CASSDGGLEQFF.

The V and J genes are TRBV4-1 and TRBJ2-7, with 7 bases matching TRBD1. CDR1 MGHRA and CDR2 YSYEKL come from the germline V gene. There are 15 residues in the CDR3. J was trimmed by 3 bases and V by 4 bases; bases with no gene match: 9. The CDR3 reads CASSLTGQLYYEQYF. CDR3 coding DNA: TGCGCCAGCAGCCTCACGGGACAGCTATACTACGAGCAGTACTTC.

This clone appeared a single time. V is TRBV6-1 and J is TRBJ2-2, with 7 bases lining up with TRBD1. Germline V lookup: CDR1 MNHNS, CDR2 SASEGT. J gave up 6 bases and V 6 bases, and 4 bases lay outside the gene matches. The CDR3 totals 13 residues. The DNA of the CDR3 is TGTGCCAGCAGCCACGGGACAGCCGGGGAGCTGTTTTTT. Translated: CASSHGTAGELFF.

This clone was found a few times. The V gene is TRBV11-3, the J gene TRBJ2-1; no clear D gene. Per germline, CDR1 SGHNT and CDR2 YENEEA. The CDR3 is made up of 15 amino acids. V gave up 3 bases and J gave up 5 bases, with 14 bases separating them. The CDR3 bases are TGTGCCAGCAGCTTTGGGCAGGCTGGCCACAATGAGCAGTTCTTC. Its protein is CASSFGQAGHNEQFF.

The chain joins TRBV19 to TRBJ2-1; 8 positions match TRBD1. V lost 5 bases to trimming and J lost 4 bases; unmatched junction nucleotides: 7. In germline, CDR1 is LNHDA, CDR2 SQIVND (reference sequence). The CDR3 totals 15 residues. Here the CDR3 DNA reads TGTGCCAGTAGTGGCCTCAGGGGGCGGTACAATGAGCAGTTCTTC. It translates to CASSGLRGRYNEQFF.

CDR3 coding DNA: TGTGCCAGCAGCTCGCTAGGGGACAGGGTTTACAATGAGCAGTTCTTC. It codes for CASSSLGDRVYNEQFF. V is TRBV7-9 and J is TRBJ2-1; 9 nucleotides agree with TRBD1. CDR3 length: 16 amino acids. Trimming cost V 4 bases and J 4 bases; bases outside gene matches: 8. Germline V gene sequence: CDR1 SEHNR, CDR2 FQNEAQ (reference sequence).

The chain has TRBV25-1 and TRBJ1-2; 7 bases align to TRBD1. Trimming removed 6 bases from V and 6 bases from J; junction bases left unmatched: 1. This CDR3 has 11 residues. Germline CDR1 MGHDK, CDR2 SYGVNS. CDR3 nucleotides: TGTGCCAGCAGCAGGGGGGATGGCTACACCTTC. Protein: CASSRGDGYTF.

This clone is a singleton in its sample. The chain uses TRBV19 and TRBJ2-7, with 8 bases fitting TRBD1. J was trimmed by 4 bases and V by 6 bases; bases with no gene match: 5. Germline V lookup: CDR1 LNHDA, CDR2 SQIVND (reference sequence). The CDR3 consists of 13 residues. Here the CDR3 reads CASSGTGGYEQYF. The CDR3 coding sequence is TGTGCCAGTAGCGGGACAGGAGGATACGAGCAGTACTTC.

This sequence joins TRBV9 and TRBJ2-7; D gene ambiguous. CDR1 and CDR2 from the germline V gene are SGDLS and YYNGEE. Trimming removed 0 bases at V and 0 bases at J, with 7 bases between. CDR3 length equals 14 residues. CDR3 in amino acids: CASSVGLSSYEQYF. Here the CDR3 DNA reads TGTGCCAGCAGCGTAGGACTCAGCTCCTACGAGCAGTACTTC.

This chain links TRBV5-4 with TRBJ2-1, with 11 bases identical to TRBD2. The V and J ends lost 3 bases and 7 bases, in that order; junction bases with no gene match: 6. Per germline, CDR1 SGHNT and CDR2 YYREEE (reference sequence). The CDR3 runs 15 residues. The CDR3 loop is CASSSSRLAGNEQFF. The CDR3 bases are TGTGCCAGCAGCTCGAGCCGACTAGCGGGAAATGAGCAGTTCTTC.